The source of this TCR beta chain is a study of T-cell memory formation after mild COVID-19. The germline gives CDR1 LGHDT, CDR2 YNNKEL (reference sequence). The ends were cut back, 1 base at V and 0 bases at J, with 4 bases in the middle. The CDR3 runs to 13 residues. TCRdb re-analysed the 5' RACE reads in MiXCR, keeping a single row per CDR3 protein. The sample records approximately 150,000 distinct CDR3 sequences, 15% to 20% being singletons. The V and J genes are TRBV3-1 and TRBJ2-7; D is unclear. This clonotype was obtained from an adult woman who had mild COVID-19 (a few samples of this study predate the infection). Cell type and time point are not known. The material sequenced was PBMCs or a T cell subset sorted from them (not recorded which). Written as DNA, the CDR3 is TGTGCCAGCAGCCAAGTCGTCTCCTACGAGCAGTACTTC. It codes for CASSQVVSYEQYF.